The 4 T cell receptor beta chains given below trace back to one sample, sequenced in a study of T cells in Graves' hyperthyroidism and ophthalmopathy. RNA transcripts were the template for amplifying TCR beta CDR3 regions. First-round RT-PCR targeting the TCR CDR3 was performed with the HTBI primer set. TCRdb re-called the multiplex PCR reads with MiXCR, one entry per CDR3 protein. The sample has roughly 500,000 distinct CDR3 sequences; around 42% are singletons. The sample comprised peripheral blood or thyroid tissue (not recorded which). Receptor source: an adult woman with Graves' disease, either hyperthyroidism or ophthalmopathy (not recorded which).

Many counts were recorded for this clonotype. The CDR3 DNA follows: TGTGCCAGCAGTCCCCTCGTTGAAGGGTGGGCTGAAGCTTTCTTT. This gives the protein CASSPLVEGWAEAFF. The V gene is TRBV27, the J gene TRBJ1-1; D remains ambiguous. Trimming pared 5 bases from V and 6 bases from J, leaving 19 bases between. The germline V gene encodes CDR1 MNHEY and CDR2 SMNVEV (reference sequence). This CDR3 contains 15 residues.

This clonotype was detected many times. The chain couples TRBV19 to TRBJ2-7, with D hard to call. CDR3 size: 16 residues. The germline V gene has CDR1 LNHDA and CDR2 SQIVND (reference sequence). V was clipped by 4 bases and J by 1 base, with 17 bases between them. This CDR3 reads CASSTNPAALSYEQYF. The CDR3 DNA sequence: TGTGCCAGTAGTACAAACCCCGCGGCCCTTTCCTACGAGCAGTACTTC.

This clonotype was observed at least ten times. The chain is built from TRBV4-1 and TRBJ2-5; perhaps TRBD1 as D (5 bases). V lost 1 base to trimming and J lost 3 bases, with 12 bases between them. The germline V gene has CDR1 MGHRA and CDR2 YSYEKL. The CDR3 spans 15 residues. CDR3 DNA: TGCGCCAGCAGCCAAGTGGATATAGGGGAAGAGACCCAGTACTTC. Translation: CASSQVDIGEETQYF.

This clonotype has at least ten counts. In nucleotides, the CDR3 is TGTGCCAGTAGTATAGATCTGGGACAGGGGGCGGTAGGCAATCAGCCCCAGCATTTT. Translated, it gives CASSIDLGQGAVGNQPQHF. The V call is TRBV19, the J call TRBJ1-5; 12 nucleotides match TRBD1. CDR1 and CDR2 from the germline V gene are LNHDA and SQIVND (reference sequence). The CDR3 totals 19 residues. V trimming: 0 bases; J trimming: 2 bases; junction bases outside the gene matches: 8.